Each of the 13 T cell receptor beta chains below was sequenced from the same sample in a study of blood T cell repertoires in COVID-19. Data came from immunoSEQ multiplex PCR; TCRdb stores just in-frame clones and leaves some out. The sample contains over 400,000 clones, 80% to 90% of which appear only once. The source material was peripheral blood. These receptors all stem from a human donor in a cohort sampled during active COVID-19.

The chain links TRBV28 to TRBJ2-3; 13 bases are a match to TRBD2. The CDR3 sequence is 16 residues long. Per germline, CDR1 MDHEN and CDR2 SYDVKM. Trimming took 3 bases from V and 0 from J; bases not matched to a gene: 0. The CDR3 nucleotides read TGTGCCAGCAGTTTGGGACTAGCGGGGAGCACAGATACGCAGTATTTT. This codes for CASSLGLAGSTDTQYF.

The gene calls are TRBV7-9 and TRBJ1-3; D possibly corresponds to TRBD1 (6 bases). Germline V lookup: CDR1 SEHNR, CDR2 FQNEAQ (reference sequence). This CDR3 comprises 17 residues. Trimming cost V 3 bases and J 0 bases, with 15 bases left between them. The CDR3 sequence: CASSLSLTGSSGNTIYF. The CDR3 coding sequence is TGTGCCAGCAGCTTGAGTCTAACAGGGAGCTCTGGAAACACCATATATTTT.

The chain carries TRBV9 and TRBJ1-1, with TRBD1 as a possible D gene (5 bases). The germline gives CDR1 SGDLS, CDR2 YYNGEE. The CDR3 consists of 13 residues. With 0 bases removed from V and 10 bases from J, the gap between germline ends came to 13 bases. CDR3: CASSVGQLGGAFF. CDR3 sequence (DNA): TGTGCCAGCAGCGTAGGACAACTCGGGGGAGCTTTCTTT.

This clone showed up just once. The V call is TRBV7-2, the J call TRBJ2-1, with D possibly being TRBD1 (7 bases). Germline values: CDR1 SGHTA, CDR2 FQGNSA. V was pared by 1 base and J by 8 bases, with 27 bases between. The CDR3 runs to 19 residues. As DNA, the CDR3 is TGTGCCAGCAGCTTAGTACCCCCTTTCCGGGGGAGAGGGGGCCATGAGCAGTTCTTC. It specifies CASSLVPPFRGRGGHEQFF.

J is TRBJ2-5 and V is TRBV6-5; perhaps TRBD2 as D (7 bases). The length of the CDR3 is 15 residues. Germline CDR1 reads MNHEY; CDR2 reads SVGAGI. Trimming took off 6 bases at V and 4 bases at J, with 18 bases between the two ends. CDR3 sequence reads: CASRWSGTYRETQYF. The CDR3 nucleotides read TGTGCCAGCAGATGGAGCGGGACATATCGAGAGACCCAGTACTTC.

This clone was observed a few times. Other DNA sequences within the sample encode an identical CDR3. V usage is TRBV5-4 and J usage is TRBJ1-5; 7 bases map to TRBD1. The length of the CDR3 is 15 residues. Germline V lookup: CDR1 SGHNT, CDR2 YYREEE (reference sequence). V dropped 0 bases and J dropped 6; count of bases not matched to a gene: 6. CDR3 bases: TGTGCCAGCAGCTTGGACAGGGGCCAAGGTCAGCCCCAGCATTTT. Translating it yields CASSLDRGQGQPQHF.

The chain uses TRBV19 and TRBJ2-7, with a tentative D call TRBD1 (6 bases). CDR1 and CDR2 (germline): LNHDA, SQIVND (reference sequence). V lost 5 bases, J lost 0 bases, and 14 bases lay in between. This CDR3 contains 15 residues. The CDR3 DNA reads as TGTGCCAGTAGTGTGTCAGGGGCGTTCTCCTACGAGCAGTACTTC. Residues: CASSVSGAFSYEQYF.

V and J are TRBV5-1 and TRBJ2-1; a weak D match, TRBD2 (7 bases). Per germline, CDR1 SGHRS and CDR2 YFSETQ. The CDR3 is made up of 15 amino acids. With 0 bases removed from V and 8 bases from J, the gap between germline ends came to 15 bases. CDR3 residues: CASSLEGGGSDEQFF. The CDR3 DNA is TGCGCCAGCAGCTTGGAGGGAGGGGGGAGTGATGAGCAGTTCTTC.

CDR3 in amino acids: CATSDSDTQYF. In DNA form, the CDR3 reads TGTGCCACCAGTGACTCGGATACGCAGTATTTT. The J gene is TRBJ2-3, the V gene TRBV24-1; D is unresolved. Trimming took off 4 bases at V and 6 bases at J, with 4 bases between the two ends. Germline V CDR1 and CDR2: KGHDR, SFDVKD. This CDR3 is 11 amino acids long.

As for this clone: The same CDR3 is also encoded by other DNA sequences in this sample. CDR3 amino acids: CSVRVNTEAFF. DNA for the CDR3: TGCAGCGTTAGAGTGAACACTGAAGCTTTCTTT. This sequence joins TRBV29-1 and TRBJ1-1; D gene uncertain. Trimming took 5 bases from V and 0 from J, leaving 4 bases between them. CDR3 size: 11 residues. Looked up from germline, CDR1 is SQVTM and CDR2 is ANQGSEA. Using reference TRBV29-1 and TRBJ1-1 for the parts outside the CDR3, the full variable domain is SAVISQKPSRDICQRGTSLTIQCQVDSQVTMMFWYRQQPGQSLTLIATANQGSEATYESGFVIDKFPISRPNLTFSTLTVSNMSPEDSSIYLCSVRVNTEAFFGQGTRLTVV.

The gene calls are TRBV19 and TRBJ2-3, with 7 nucleotides matching TRBD1. CDR3 length equals 13 residues. Germline V gives CDR1 LNHDA, CDR2 SQIVND (reference sequence). Germline trimming cut 7 bases from V and 6 bases from J; bases unmatched to any gene: 7. The CDR3 reads CASKARGYDTQYF. CDR3 sequence (DNA): TGTGCCAGTAAGGCCAGGGGGTACGATACGCAGTATTTT.

The chain carries TRBV5-6 and TRBJ2-7; D is unclear. Germline CDR1 SGHDT, CDR2 YYEEEE. Trimming took 0 bases from V and 0 from J, leaving 10 bases between them. The CDR3 sequence is 15 residues long. The CDR3 bases are TGTGCCAGCAGCTTGGCTACCGCTCGCTCCTACGAGCAGTACTTC. It yields the protein CASSLATARSYEQYF.

The chain links TRBV19 to TRBJ2-7; possibly TRBD2 for D (6 bases). CDR3 length: 14 amino acids. CDR1 LNHDA and CDR2 SQIVND come from the germline V gene (reference sequence). V dropped 9 bases and J dropped 0 bases, with 15 bases sitting between them. Here the CDR3 reads CASRTSRSSYEQYF. The DNA for the CDR3 is TGTGCCAGCCGTACTAGCCGAAGCTCCTACGAGCAGTACTTC.